This T cell receptor (beta chain) was sequenced during a study of T cells in Graves' hyperthyroidism and ophthalmopathy. In the study overall: At initial diagnosis, before any treatment had begun, peripheral blood was obtained.

This clonotype was picked up many times. The germline V and J ends were trimmed by 6 bases and 2 bases, with 9 bases remaining between them. The CDR3 totals 13 residues. Germline CDR1 and CDR2: SNHLY and FYNNEI. The investigators amplified TCR beta CDR3 regions from RNA transcripts. HTBI primers drove first-round RT-PCR of the TCR CDR3. TCRdb re-called the multiplex PCR reads through MiXCR, storing one row per CDR3 protein. The sample lists roughly 640,000 distinct CDR3 sequences; 16% were seen once. This sequence joins TRBV2 and TRBJ2-3; D possibly uses TRBD1 or TRBD2 (6 bases each). Source material: blood. The origin of this receptor is a woman in her 40s with Graves' ophthalmopathy. In DNA form, the CDR3 reads TGTGCCAGCAGAGGGGGGACCACAGATACGCAGTATTTT. Translated, it gives CASRGGTTDTQYF.